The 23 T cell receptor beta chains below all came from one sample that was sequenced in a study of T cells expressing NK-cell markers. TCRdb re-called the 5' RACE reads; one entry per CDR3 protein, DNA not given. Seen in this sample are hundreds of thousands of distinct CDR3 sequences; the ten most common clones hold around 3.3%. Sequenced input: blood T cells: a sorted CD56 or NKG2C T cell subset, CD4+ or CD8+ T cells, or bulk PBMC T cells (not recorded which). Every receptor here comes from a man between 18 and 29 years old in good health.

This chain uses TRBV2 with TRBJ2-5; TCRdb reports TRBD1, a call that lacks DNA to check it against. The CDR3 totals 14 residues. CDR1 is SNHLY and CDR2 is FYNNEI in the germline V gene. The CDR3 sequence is CASSKDRSQETQYF.

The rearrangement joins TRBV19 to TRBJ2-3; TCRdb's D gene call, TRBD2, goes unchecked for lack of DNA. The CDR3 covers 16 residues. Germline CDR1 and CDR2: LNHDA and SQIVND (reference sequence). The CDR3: CASSIWGSGDTDTQYF.

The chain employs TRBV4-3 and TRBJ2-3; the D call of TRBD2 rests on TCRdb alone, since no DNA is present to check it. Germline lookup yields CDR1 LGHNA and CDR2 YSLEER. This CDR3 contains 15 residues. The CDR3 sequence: CASSSTSGSSDTQYF.

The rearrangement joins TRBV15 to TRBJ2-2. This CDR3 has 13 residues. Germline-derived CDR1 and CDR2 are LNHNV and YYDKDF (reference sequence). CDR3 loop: CATSRGVVGELFF.

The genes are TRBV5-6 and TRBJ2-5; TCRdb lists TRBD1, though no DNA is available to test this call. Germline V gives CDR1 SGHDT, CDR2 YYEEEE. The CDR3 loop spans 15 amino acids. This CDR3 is CASSLYGTREETQYF.

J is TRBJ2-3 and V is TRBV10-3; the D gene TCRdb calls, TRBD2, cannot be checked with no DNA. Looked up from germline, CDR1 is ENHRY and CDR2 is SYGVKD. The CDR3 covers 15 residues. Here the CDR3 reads CAISGLAGDSDTQYF.

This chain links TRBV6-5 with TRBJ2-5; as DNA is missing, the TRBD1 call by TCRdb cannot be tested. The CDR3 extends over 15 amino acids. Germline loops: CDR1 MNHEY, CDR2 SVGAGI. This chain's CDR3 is CASSYPGLFGETQYF.

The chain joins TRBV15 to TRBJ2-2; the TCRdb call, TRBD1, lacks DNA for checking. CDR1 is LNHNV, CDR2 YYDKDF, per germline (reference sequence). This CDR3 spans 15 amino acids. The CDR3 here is CATSRGGGSTGELFF.

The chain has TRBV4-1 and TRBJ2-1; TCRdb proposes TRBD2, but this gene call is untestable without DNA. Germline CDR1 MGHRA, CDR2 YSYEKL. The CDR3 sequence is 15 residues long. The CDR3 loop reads CASSPLGVDYNEQFF.

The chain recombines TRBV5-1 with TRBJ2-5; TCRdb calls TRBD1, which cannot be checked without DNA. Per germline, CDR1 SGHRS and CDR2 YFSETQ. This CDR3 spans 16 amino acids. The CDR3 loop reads CASSPGGAIYQETQYF.

The CDR3 sequence is CASSFNQRVVADTQYF. This chain connects TRBV7-8 to TRBJ2-3; TCRdb gives TRBD2 as the D gene, but with no DNA this cannot be confirmed. The CDR3 covers 16 residues. The germline CDR1 and CDR2 sequences are SGHVS and FQNEAQ.

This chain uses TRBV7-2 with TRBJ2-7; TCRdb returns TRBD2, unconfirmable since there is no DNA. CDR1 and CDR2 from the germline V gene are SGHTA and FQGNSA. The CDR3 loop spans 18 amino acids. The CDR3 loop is CASSDGTSGRARGYEQYF.

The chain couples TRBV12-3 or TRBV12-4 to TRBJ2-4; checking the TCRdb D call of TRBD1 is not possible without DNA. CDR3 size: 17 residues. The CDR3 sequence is CASRNMADRAAKNIQYF.

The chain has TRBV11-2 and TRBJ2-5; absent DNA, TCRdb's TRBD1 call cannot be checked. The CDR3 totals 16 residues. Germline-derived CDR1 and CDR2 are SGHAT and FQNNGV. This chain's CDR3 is CASSRPWDRGQETQYF.

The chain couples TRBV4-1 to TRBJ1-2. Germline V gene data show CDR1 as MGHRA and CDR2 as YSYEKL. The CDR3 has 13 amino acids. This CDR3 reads CASSQTPRVWGTF.

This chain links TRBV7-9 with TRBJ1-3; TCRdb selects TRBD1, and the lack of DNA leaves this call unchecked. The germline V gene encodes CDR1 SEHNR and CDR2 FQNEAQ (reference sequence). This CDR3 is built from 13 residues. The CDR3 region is CATTDRNGNTIYF.

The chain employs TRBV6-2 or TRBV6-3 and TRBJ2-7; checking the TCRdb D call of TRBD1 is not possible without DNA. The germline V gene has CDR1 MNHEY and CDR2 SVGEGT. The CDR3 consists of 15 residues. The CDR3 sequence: CASSYAGTSSYEQYF.

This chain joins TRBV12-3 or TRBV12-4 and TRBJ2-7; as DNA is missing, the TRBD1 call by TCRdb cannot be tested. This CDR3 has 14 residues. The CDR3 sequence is CASNYRGRGYEQYF.

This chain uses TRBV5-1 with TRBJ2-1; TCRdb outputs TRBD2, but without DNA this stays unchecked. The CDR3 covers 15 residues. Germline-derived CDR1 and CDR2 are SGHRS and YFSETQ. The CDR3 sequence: CASSGFVAVEDEQFF.

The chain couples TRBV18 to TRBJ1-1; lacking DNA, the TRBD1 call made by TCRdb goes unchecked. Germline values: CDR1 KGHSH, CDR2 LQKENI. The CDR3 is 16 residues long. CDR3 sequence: CASSPPGHRMNTEAFF. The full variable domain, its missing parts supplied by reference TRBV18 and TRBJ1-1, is NAGVMQNPRHLVRRRGQEARLRCSPMKGHSHVYWYRQLPEEGLKFMVYLQKENIIDESGMPKERFSAEFPKEGPSILRIQQVVRGDSAAYFCASSPPGHRMNTEAFFGQGTRLTVV.

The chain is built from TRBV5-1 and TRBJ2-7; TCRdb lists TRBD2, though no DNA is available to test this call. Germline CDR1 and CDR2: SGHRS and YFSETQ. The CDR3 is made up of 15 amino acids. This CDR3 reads CASSLLSGAAYEQYF.

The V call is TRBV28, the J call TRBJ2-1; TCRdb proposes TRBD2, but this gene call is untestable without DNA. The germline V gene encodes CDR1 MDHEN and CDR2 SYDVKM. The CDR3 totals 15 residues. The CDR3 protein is CASSSSGPTYNEQFF.

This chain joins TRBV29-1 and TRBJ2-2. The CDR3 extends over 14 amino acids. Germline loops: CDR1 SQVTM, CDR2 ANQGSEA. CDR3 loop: CSAERSTNTGELFF.